The sequence of this TCR beta chain was determined in a study of CD8 T cells in Susac syndrome. cDNA came from around 0.54 to 1 ug RNA primed by random hexamers. By means of immunoSEQ multiplex PCR, TCR beta CDR3 spanning 54 Vbeta and 13 Jbeta underwent amplification. One entry per CDR3 protein, called by TCRdb with MiXCR from the immunoSEQ multiplex PCR reads. The sample shows 150,000 to 190,000 distinct CDR3 sequences, about 95% of them seen only once. The length of the CDR3 is 14 residues. V lost 5 bases and J lost 0; bases outside the gene matches: 4. Germline V gene data show CDR1 as GTSNPN and CDR2 as SVGIG (reference sequence). Sequencing of TCR beta covered CD8+ and CD4+ T cells obtained from blood.

Sequenced material: CD8+ T cells from PBMCs. The V gene is TRBV30, the J gene TRBJ1-5; 7 positions agree with TRBD1. The receptor was derived from a human donor with multiple sclerosis. CDR3 residues: CAWGTASSNQPQHF. In DNA form, the CDR3 reads TGTGCCTGGGGGACAGCTAGTAGCAATCAGCCCCAGCATTTT.